The 3 T cell receptor beta chains below were found in one sample sequenced in a study of chemoradiotherapy in HPV16-positive cancers. Measured with immunoSEQ multiplex PCR; TCRdb has only the in-frame clones, and not every one. Seen here are about 7,600 clones, about four fifths observed once, and the top ten hold under 3%. The material sequenced was blood, taken from a patient who underwent chemoradiotherapy. The origin of the receptors is a human donor with HPV-associated anogenital cancer.

This clone has only one observation. The chain is built from TRBV27 and TRBJ2-1; possible D gene TRBD2, 5 bases. There are 15 residues in the CDR3. V lost 6 bases and J lost 0, with 12 bases in between. Germline CDR1 is MNHEY and CDR2 is SMNVEV (reference sequence). CDR3 bases: TGTGCCAGCAGGGCACTAGTTGGCTCCTACAATGAGCAGTTCTTC. Residues: CASRALVGSYNEQFF.

The chain combines TRBV19 with TRBJ2-7; the match to TRBD1 covers 9 bases. CDR1 is LNHDA, CDR2 SQIVND, per germline (reference sequence). V dropped 5 bases and J dropped 3; count of bases not matched to a gene: 8. This CDR3 is built from 15 residues. The chain's CDR3 is CASSAGTGKIYEQYF. As DNA, the CDR3 is TGTGCCAGTAGTGCTGGGACAGGGAAAATCTACGAGCAGTACTTC.

The V gene is TRBV7-2, the J gene TRBJ2-1; 11 bases agree with TRBD1. The length of the CDR3 is 16 residues. Trimming cost V 3 bases and J 1 base; bases outside gene matches: 2. Germline CDR1 SGHTA, CDR2 FQGNSA. The CDR3 region is CASSFGQGASYNEQFF. The CDR3 DNA is TGTGCCAGCAGCTTTGGACAGGGGGCATCCTACAATGAGCAGTTCTTC.